The T cell receptor (beta chain) described here comes from a study of pediatric ulcerative colitis. Assay: immunoSEQ multiplex PCR; the TCRdb copy retains only in-frame clones and omits some. In the table there are 59,000 or so clones, about 80% of which are singletons. CDR1 and CDR2 from the germline V gene are SGHTA and FQGTGA. This CDR3 has 13 amino acids. V was clipped by 5 bases and J by 8 bases, with 12 bases between them. This chain connects TRBV7-3 to TRBJ2-2, with D possibly matching TRBD2 (6 bases). Sequencing was performed on blood. This sequence was found in a boy between 10 and 17 years old with moderate ulcerative colitis. The CDR3 is CASSTGTPGELFF. For the CDR3, the DNA is TGTGCCAGCAGCACCGGGACTCCGGGGGAGCTGTTTTTT.